Shown below are 22 T cell receptor beta chains from a single sample sequenced in a study of T cell changes during pregnancy in multiple sclerosis. Generated by immunoSEQ multiplex PCR, the TCRdb table keeps only in-frame clones and is missing some. The sample lists 95,000 to 100,000 clones, 80% to 95% occurring once. This specimen was peripheral blood, taken in the second trimester of pregnancy. Receptors originate from a female donor with multiple sclerosis, enrolled in a pregnancy study.

J is TRBJ2-7 and V is TRBV7-9; D might be TRBD1 (5 bases). This CDR3 spans 14 amino acids. V was trimmed by 1 base and J by 4 bases, leaving 11 bases between them. Germline CDR1 is SEHNR and CDR2 is FQNEAQ (reference sequence). The CDR3 protein is CASSLVGVPYEQYF. In nucleotides, the CDR3 is TGTGCCAGCAGCTTAGTAGGGGTTCCGTACGAGCAGTACTTC.

This chain links TRBV6-5 with TRBJ2-5, with a weak D call TRBD1 (6 bases). Deletions cut 6 bases from V and 2 bases from J, with 10 bases between. The CDR3 runs 13 residues. Germline lookup yields CDR1 MNHEY and CDR2 SVGAGI. CDR3 nucleotides: TGTGCCAGCAGGGGACAACCGCAAGAGACCCAGTACTTC. Its translation: CASRGQPQETQYF.

This clone was seen only a few times. The chain has TRBV27 and TRBJ1-1, with 7 bases identical to TRBD1. V dropped 6 bases and J dropped 0; count of bases not matched to a gene: 10. Germline V gene lookup returns CDR1 MNHEY and CDR2 SMNVEV (reference sequence). The CDR3 length is 16 residues. CDR3 in DNA: TGTGCCAGCAGCCGAGAACCCGGGACAGTGAACACTGAAGCTTTCTTT. Amino acids: CASSREPGTVNTEAFF.

The V gene is TRBV19, the J gene TRBJ1-1; D is uncertain. The CDR3 is 14 amino acids. V lost 1 base and J 5 bases, leaving 11 bases between the germline ends. Per germline, CDR1 LNHDA and CDR2 SQIVND (reference sequence). For the CDR3, the DNA is TGTGCCAGTAGTATAGCAGTTCGGGGTACTGAAGCTTTCTTT. Protein sequence: CASSIAVRGTEAFF.

V usage is TRBV5-1 and J usage is TRBJ1-1; TRBD1 aligns across 8 bases. V lost 0 bases, J lost 5 bases, and 6 bases stayed unmatched. In germline, CDR1 is SGHRS, CDR2 YFSETQ. This CDR3 is built from 15 residues. The CDR3 spells CASSLADRGWTEAFF. CDR3 nucleotides: TGCGCCAGCAGCTTGGCCGACAGGGGATGGACTGAAGCTTTCTTT.

The gene calls are TRBV27 and TRBJ2-7; TRBD1 matches 8 bases. Germline loops: CDR1 MNHEY, CDR2 SMNVEV (reference sequence). V trimming: 6 bases; J trimming: 5 bases; junction bases outside the gene matches: 6. The CDR3 has 13 residues. The CDR3 nucleotides are TGTGCCAGCAGATACAGGGGGAGGAACGAGCAGTACTTC. Its translation is CASRYRGRNEQYF.

The chain couples TRBV9 to TRBJ2-2, with D tentatively TRBD2 (5 bases). The CDR3 covers 13 residues. Per germline, CDR1 SGDLS and CDR2 YYNGEE. V gave up 7 bases and J gave up 2 bases, with 9 bases separating them. CDR3 sequence: CASGEINTGELFF. Here the CDR3 DNA reads TGTGCCAGCGGGGAGATCAACACCGGGGAGCTGTTTTTT.

The chain couples TRBV2 to TRBJ2-7, with TRBD2 matching 8 bases. This CDR3 is 14 amino acids long. V trimming: 6 bases; J trimming: 3 bases; junction bases outside the gene matches: 7. Looked up from germline, CDR1 is SNHLY and CDR2 is FYNNEI. The CDR3 nucleotides read TGTGCCAGCAGCACGCGGGAGGCCCTCTACGAGCAGTACTTC. The encoded protein is CASSTREALYEQYF.

V usage is TRBV2 and J usage is TRBJ2-1; 7 nucleotides match TRBD1. CDR1 is SNHLY and CDR2 is FYNNEI in the germline V gene. The CDR3 has 14 amino acids. The trim removed 8 bases at V and 7 bases at J, leaving 11 bases unmatched. CDR3 amino acids: CASQSDRVGNEQFF. CDR3 nucleotide sequence: TGTGCCAGCCAAAGCGACAGGGTGGGAAATGAGCAGTTCTTC.

CDR3 amino acids: CASSLAPGIGGELFF. Here the CDR3 DNA reads TGTGCCAGCAGCTTAGCCCCAGGGATTGGCGGGGAGCTGTTTTTT. The chain joins TRBV7-9 to TRBJ2-2; possible D gene TRBD1, 5 bases. This CDR3 is built from 15 residues. V was cut by 0 bases and J by 7 bases, with 12 bases left in between. Germline assignment: CDR1 SEHNR and CDR2 FQNEAQ (reference sequence).

The V call is TRBV5-1, the J call TRBJ2-7, with TRBD1 identical over 10 bases. CDR3 length: 15 amino acids. Germline V lookup: CDR1 SGHRS, CDR2 YFSETQ. V shed 4 bases and J 4 bases; nucleotides not matched to a gene: 8. The CDR3 reads CASSRPGTGAYEQYF. CDR3 sequence (DNA): TGCGCCAGCAGCCGGCCCGGGACAGGGGCTTACGAGCAGTACTTC.

In DNA, the CDR3 is TGTGCCAGCAGCCATCATGGCGTAACGGATTTAAGGAGTTACACCTTC. The encoded protein is CASSHHGVTDLRSYTF. The chain carries TRBV5-4 and TRBJ1-2; no definite D call. From germline, CDR1 is SGHNT and CDR2 YYREEE (reference sequence). The V and J ends lost 4 bases and 11 bases respectively, with 27 bases between them. This CDR3 comprises 16 residues.

This sequence joins TRBV10-3 and TRBJ2-7, with D perhaps TRBD1 (5 bases). This CDR3 has 14 residues. Looked up from germline, CDR1 is ENHRY and CDR2 is SYGVKD. V lost 0 bases and J lost 2, with 8 bases in between. This chain's CDR3 is CAISESRQTYEQYF. The CDR3 DNA reads as TGTGCCATCAGTGAGTCGAGACAGACCTACGAGCAGTACTTC.

This chain links TRBV7-2 with TRBJ1-1; 9 bases are a match to TRBD1. CDR1 and CDR2 from the germline V gene are SGHTA and FQGNSA. This CDR3 spans 14 amino acids. After removal of 7 bases from V and 0 bases from J, the junction contained 3 bases not matched to a gene. CDR3 sequence: CASKTGGMNTEAFF. For the CDR3, the DNA is TGTGCCAGCAAGACAGGGGGGATGAACACTGAAGCTTTCTTT.

The chain uses TRBV7-2 and TRBJ2-1, with 14 bases matching TRBD2. The V gene's germline CDR1 is SGHTA and CDR2 FQGNSA. The CDR3 runs to 16 residues. Trimming took 1 base from V and 8 from J; bases not matched to a gene: 4. CDR3 in amino acids: CASSLEGTSGRHEQFF. The CDR3, as DNA: TGTGCCAGCAGCTTAGAGGGGACTAGCGGGAGACATGAGCAGTTCTTC. Combining the CDR3 with reference TRBV7-2 and TRBJ2-1 gives the whole variable domain GAGVSQSPSNKVTEKGKDVELRCDPISGHTALYWYRQSLGQGLEFLIYFQGNSAPDKSGLPSDRFSAERTGGSVSTLTIQRTQQEDSAVYLCASSLEGTSGRHEQFFGPGTRLTVL.

V and J are TRBV5-1 and TRBJ1-1; 9 bases fit TRBD1. Germline loops: CDR1 SGHRS, CDR2 YFSETQ. CDR3 length: 18 amino acids. With 2 bases clipped from V and 9 bases from J, the junction kept 20 bases outside the gene matches. The CDR3 here is CASSFRFAGETGGSKAFF. The CDR3 DNA follows: TGCGCCAGCAGCTTTCGGTTCGCGGGCGAGACAGGGGGTTCCAAAGCTTTCTTT.

The genes are TRBV5-6 and TRBJ1-2; 10 bases are shared with TRBD1. The CDR3 extends over 13 amino acids. The V and J ends lost 4 bases and 10 bases, in that order; junction bases with no gene match: 7. Germline V gene data show CDR1 as SGHDT and CDR2 as YYEEEE. CDR3 amino acids: CASSGGTGVLYTF. CDR3 nucleotide sequence: TGTGCCAGCAGCGGCGGGACAGGGGTCCTCTACACCTTC.

The rearrangement joins TRBV5-6 to TRBJ2-7; 12 positions agree with TRBD2. This CDR3 spans 14 amino acids. With 3 bases clipped from V and 4 bases from J, the junction kept 2 bases outside the gene matches. Germline V CDR1 and CDR2: SGHDT, YYEEEE. The CDR3 loop is CASSSGLAGYEQYF. The CDR3 DNA follows: TGTGCCAGCAGCTCGGGACTAGCGGGTTACGAGCAGTACTTC.

In this sample, this clone turned up a few times. In the same sample, other DNA sequences code for this CDR3. The CDR3 DNA is TGCAGCGTTGGACAGGGTACTTACCAGCCCCAGCATTTT. This gives the protein CSVGQGTYQPQHF. The V call is TRBV29-1, the J call TRBJ1-5; 7 positions match TRBD1. Germline CDR1 and CDR2: SQVTM and ANQGSEA. J gave up 7 bases and V 4 bases, and 7 bases lay outside the gene matches. The CDR3 is 13 residues long.

The chain is built from TRBV7-2 and TRBJ2-7; 7 bases line up with TRBD2. Trimming removed 5 bases from V and 2 bases from J; junction bases left unmatched: 6. CDR1 is SGHTA, CDR2 FQGNSA, per germline. The CDR3 totals 14 residues. This CDR3 is CASSPRGGAYEQYF. The CDR3 DNA reads TGTGCCAGCAGCCCTCGGGGAGGGGCCTACGAGCAGTACTTC.

On this clone: The same CDR3 also results from other DNA sequences found in this sample. V gene TRBV9 combines with J gene TRBJ2-7; D is perhaps TRBD1 (6 bases). Trimming pared 1 base from V and 0 bases from J, leaving 8 bases between. Germline V gives CDR1 SGDLS, CDR2 YYNGEE. The CDR3 runs 14 residues. The CDR3 region has the DNA TGTGCCAGCAGCGTAACAGGGAGCTCCTACGAGCAGTACTTC. Translation gives CASSVTGSSYEQYF.

The rearrangement uses TRBV29-1 and TRBJ2-7, with TRBD1 as a possible D gene (6 bases). Trimming took 3 bases from V and 3 from J, leaving 12 bases between them. This CDR3 has 13 amino acids. The germline CDR1 and CDR2 sequences are SQVTM and ANQGSEA. This CDR3 reads CSVESDSGYEQYF. In nucleotides, the CDR3 is TGCAGCGTTGAGTCGGACAGCGGCTACGAGCAGTACTTC.